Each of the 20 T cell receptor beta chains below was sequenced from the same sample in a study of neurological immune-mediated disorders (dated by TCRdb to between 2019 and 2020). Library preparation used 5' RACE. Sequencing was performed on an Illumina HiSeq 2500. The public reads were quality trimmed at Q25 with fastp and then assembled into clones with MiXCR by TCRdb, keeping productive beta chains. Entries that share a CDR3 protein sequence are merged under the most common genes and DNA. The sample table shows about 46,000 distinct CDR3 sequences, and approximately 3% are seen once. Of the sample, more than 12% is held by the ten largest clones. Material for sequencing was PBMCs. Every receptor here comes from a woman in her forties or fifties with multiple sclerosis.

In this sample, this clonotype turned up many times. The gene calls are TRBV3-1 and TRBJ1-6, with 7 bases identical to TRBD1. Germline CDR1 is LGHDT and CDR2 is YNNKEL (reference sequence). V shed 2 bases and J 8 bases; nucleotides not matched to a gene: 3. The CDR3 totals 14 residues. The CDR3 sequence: CASSQTTGYSPLHF. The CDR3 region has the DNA TGTGCCAGCAGCCAAACGACAGGGTATTCACCCCTCCACTTT.

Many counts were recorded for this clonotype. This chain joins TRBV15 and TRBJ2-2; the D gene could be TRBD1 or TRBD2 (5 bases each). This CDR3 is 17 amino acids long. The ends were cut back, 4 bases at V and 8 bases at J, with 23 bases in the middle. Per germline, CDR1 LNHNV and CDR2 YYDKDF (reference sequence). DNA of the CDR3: TGTGCCACCAGCACGGTTGCCGGGACCCCTGATAGGGGGGAGCTGTTTTTT. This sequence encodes CATSTVAGTPDRGELFF.

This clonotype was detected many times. As DNA, the CDR3 is TGTGCCAGCAGCTTGGCAGGGCAGGGGAGTGTCGAGCAGTACTTC. Its translation: CASSLAGQGSVEQYF. The V and J genes are TRBV5-6 and TRBJ2-7; weak D call: TRBD1 (6 bases). V was shortened by 0 bases and J by 6 bases, with 16 bases between the two germline ends. This CDR3 is built from 15 residues. Germline V gene data show CDR1 as SGHDT and CDR2 as YYEEEE.

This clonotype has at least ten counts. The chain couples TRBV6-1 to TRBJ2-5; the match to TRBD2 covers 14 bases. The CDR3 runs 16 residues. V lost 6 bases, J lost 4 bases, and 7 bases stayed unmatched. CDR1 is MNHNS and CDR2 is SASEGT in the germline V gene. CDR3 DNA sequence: TGTGCCAGCAGAACGGGACTAGCGGGGGATTCAGAGACCCAGTACTTC. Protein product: CASRTGLAGDSETQYF.

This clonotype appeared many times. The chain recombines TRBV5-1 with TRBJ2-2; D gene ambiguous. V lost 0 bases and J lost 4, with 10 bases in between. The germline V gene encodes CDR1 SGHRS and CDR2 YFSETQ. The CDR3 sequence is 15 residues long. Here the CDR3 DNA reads TGCGCCAGCAGCTTGGAGGTGGGAAGCACCGGGGAGCTGTTTTTT. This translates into CASSLEVGSTGELFF.

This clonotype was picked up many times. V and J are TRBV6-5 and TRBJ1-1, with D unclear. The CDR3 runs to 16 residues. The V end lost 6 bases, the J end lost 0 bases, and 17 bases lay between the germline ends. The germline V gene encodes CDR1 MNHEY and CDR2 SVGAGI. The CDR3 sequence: CASSELRDLLNTEAFF. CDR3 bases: TGTGCCAGCAGCGAACTCCGGGATCTCCTGAACACTGAAGCTTTCTTT.

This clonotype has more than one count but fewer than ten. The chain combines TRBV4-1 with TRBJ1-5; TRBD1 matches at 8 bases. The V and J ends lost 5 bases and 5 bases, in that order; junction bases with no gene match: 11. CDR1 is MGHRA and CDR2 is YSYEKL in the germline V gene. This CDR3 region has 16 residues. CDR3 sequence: CASSLRGGQEYQPQHF. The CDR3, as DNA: TGCGCCAGCAGCTTACGAGGGGGACAGGAGTATCAGCCCCAGCATTTT.

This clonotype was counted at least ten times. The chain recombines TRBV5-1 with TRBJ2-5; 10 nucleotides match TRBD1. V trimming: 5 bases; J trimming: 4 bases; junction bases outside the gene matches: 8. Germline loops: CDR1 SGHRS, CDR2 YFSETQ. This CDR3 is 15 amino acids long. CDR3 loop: CASSAGTGEGETQYF. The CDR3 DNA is TGCGCCAGCAGTGCCGGGACAGGGGAGGGAGAGACCCAGTACTTC.

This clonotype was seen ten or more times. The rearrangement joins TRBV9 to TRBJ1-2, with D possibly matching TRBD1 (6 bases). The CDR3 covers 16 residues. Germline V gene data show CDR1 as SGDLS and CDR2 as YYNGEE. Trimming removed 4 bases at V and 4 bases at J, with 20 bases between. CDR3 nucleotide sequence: TGTGCCAGCAGCCCAAGTGGTCACAGGGTGGGCTATGGCTACACCTTC. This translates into CASSPSGHRVGYGYTF.

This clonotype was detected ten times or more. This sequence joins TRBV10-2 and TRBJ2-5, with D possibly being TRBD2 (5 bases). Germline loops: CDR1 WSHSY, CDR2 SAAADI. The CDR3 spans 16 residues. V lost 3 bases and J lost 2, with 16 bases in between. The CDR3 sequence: CASSELRLATQETQYF. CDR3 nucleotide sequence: TGCGCCAGCAGTGAATTGAGGCTAGCAACGCAAGAGACCCAGTACTTC.

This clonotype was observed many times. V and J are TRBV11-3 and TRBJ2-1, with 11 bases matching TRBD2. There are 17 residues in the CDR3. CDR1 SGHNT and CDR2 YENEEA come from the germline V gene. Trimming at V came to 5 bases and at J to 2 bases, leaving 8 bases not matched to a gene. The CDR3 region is CASSPTGGLAAYNEQFF. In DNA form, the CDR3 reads TGTGCCAGCAGCCCAACAGGGGGACTAGCGGCCTACAATGAGCAGTTCTTC.

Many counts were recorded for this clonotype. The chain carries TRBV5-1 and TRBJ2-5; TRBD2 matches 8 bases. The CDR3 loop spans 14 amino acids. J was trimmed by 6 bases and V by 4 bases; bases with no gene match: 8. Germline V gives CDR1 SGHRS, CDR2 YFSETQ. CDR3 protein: CASSDPSGGQTQYF. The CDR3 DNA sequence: TGCGCCAGCAGCGACCCCAGCGGGGGACAGACCCAGTACTTC.

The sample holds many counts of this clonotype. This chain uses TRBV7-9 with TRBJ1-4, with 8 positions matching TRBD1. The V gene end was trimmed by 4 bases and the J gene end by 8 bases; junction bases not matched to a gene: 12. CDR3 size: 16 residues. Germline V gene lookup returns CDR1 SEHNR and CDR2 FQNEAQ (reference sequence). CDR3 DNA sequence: TGTGCCAGCAGCTCGACTAGCGACAGGGGTGGCGAAAAACTGTTTTTT. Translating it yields CASSSTSDRGGEKLFF.

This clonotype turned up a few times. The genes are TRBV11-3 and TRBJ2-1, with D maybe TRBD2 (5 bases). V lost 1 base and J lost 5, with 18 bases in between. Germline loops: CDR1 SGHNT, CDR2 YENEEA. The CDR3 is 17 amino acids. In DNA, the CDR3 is TGTGCCAGCAGCTTAGGCATGCGGGCTACCGAGAACAATGAGCAGTTCTTC. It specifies CASSLGMRATENNEQFF.

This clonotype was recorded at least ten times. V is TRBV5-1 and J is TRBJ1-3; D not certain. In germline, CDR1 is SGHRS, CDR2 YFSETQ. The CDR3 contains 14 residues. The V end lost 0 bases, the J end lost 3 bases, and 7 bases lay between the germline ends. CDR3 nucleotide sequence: TGCGCCAGCAGCTTGGTAGGGTATGGAAACACCATATATTTT. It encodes CASSLVGYGNTIYF.

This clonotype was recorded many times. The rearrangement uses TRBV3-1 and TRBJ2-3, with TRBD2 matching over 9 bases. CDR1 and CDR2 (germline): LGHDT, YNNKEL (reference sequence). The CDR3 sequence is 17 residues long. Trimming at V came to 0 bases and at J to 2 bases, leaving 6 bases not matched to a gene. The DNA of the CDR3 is TGTGCCAGCAGCCAAGATATAGCGGGGGCCTACACAGATACGCAGTATTTT. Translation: CASSQDIAGAYTDTQYF.

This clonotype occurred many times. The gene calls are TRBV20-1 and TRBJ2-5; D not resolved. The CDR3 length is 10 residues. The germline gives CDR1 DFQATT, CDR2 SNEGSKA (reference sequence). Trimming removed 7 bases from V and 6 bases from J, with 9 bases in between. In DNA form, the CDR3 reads TGCAGTGTGGGCGTACAGACCCAGTACTTC. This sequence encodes CSVGVQTQYF.

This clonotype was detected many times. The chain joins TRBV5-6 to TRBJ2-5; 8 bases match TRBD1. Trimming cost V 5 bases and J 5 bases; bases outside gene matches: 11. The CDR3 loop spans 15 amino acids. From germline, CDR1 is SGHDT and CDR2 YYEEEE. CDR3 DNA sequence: TGTGCCAGCAGTAGGACCGGGACAGGCAGGGAGACCCAGTACTTC. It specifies CASSRTGTGRETQYF.

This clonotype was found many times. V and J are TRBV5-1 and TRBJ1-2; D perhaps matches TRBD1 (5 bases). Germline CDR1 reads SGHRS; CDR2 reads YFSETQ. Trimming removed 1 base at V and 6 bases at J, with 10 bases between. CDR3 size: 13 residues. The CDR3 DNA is TGCGCCAGCAGCTTGCAGGGCGAGCATGGCTACACCTTC. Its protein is CASSLQGEHGYTF. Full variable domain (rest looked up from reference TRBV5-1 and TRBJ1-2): KAGVTQTPRYLIKTRGQQVTLSCSPISGHRSVSWYQQTPGQGLQFLFEYFSETQRNKGNFPGRFSGRQFSNSRSEMNVSTLELGDSALYLCASSLQGEHGYTFGSGTRLTVV.

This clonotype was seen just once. CDR3 protein: CATSSRNSYEQYF. CDR3 sequence (DNA): TGTGCCACCAGCTCCAGGAACTCCTACGAGCAGTACTTC. The genes are TRBV15 and TRBJ2-7; D uncertain. The CDR3 contains 13 residues. The germline gives CDR1 LNHNV, CDR2 YYDKDF (reference sequence). V was trimmed by 5 bases and J by 0 bases, leaving 8 bases between them.